The entry below describes one T cell receptor beta chain. Its antigen remains unidentified. Each of the donors was a healthy bone marrow donor. This CDR3 has 14 amino acids. Trimming at V came to 3 bases and at J to 2 bases, leaving 3 bases not matched to a gene. The germline CDR1 and CDR2 sequences are LNHDA and SQIVND (reference sequence). The sample comes from a study of cytomegalovirus exposure and HLA in healthy donors. In the study overall: There were approximately 400 genotyped donors. Of these, 81% fell in the genetic ancestry cluster associated with self-reported Caucasian donors. General observations from the study: In a later analysis, donors in an Asian-associated ancestry cluster reportedly had fewer N-insertions in productive TCRs than the cohort mean. A later analysis found TCR association rates differed by HLA locus, highest for DRB1 and lowest for HLA-C.

The PCR had 60 Vbeta and 13 Jbeta primers. Assay used: immunoSEQ multiplex PCR; TCRdb lists only in-frame clones, some missing. This repertoire shows over 90,000 clones, 70% to 80% found once; its top ten account for around 9.6%. Sequencing was done on a sample of PBMCs. This clonotype was obtained from a male donor in good health and CMV-seropositive. V usage is TRBV19 and J usage is TRBJ2-7; 8 bases are a match to TRBD2. CDR3 DNA sequence: TGTGCCAGTAGTATCCCGGGACTAGCCTACGAGCAGTACTTC. Protein product: CASSIPGLAYEQYF. Full variable domain (outside the CDR3, taken from reference TRBV19 and TRBJ2-7): DGGITQSPKYLFRKEGQNVTLSCEQNLNHDAMYWYRQDPGQGLRLIYYSQIVNDFQKGDIAEGYSVSREKKESFPLTVTSAQKNPTAFYLCASSIPGLAYEQYFGPGTRLTVT.